This is a list of T cell receptor beta chains from one sample in a study of T cells in tumors after PD-1 blockade. TCRdb's copy holds only in-frame clones and misses some; the assay was immunoSEQ multiplex PCR. The sample consists of more than 8,000 clones, 50% to 70% of them appearing once. Sequenced here: tumor tissue, sampled after anti-PD-1 treatment. Every receptor here comes from a human donor with basal cell carcinoma. Each CDR3 is given without its conserved first and last residue. A D gene is named only where the DNA matches it firmly. The size field is filled for only some rows; it gives once, few, many or a size class.

v_call	clone_size	d_call	j_call	cdr3_aa
TRBV6-1	-	-	TRBJ1-1	ASSDRANTEAF
TRBV10-3	-	TRBD1	TRBJ1-2	AIRGDRGRDGYT
TRBV27	-	TRBD1	TRBJ1-1	ASSHHNPGGRMNTEAF
TRBV6-2/TRBV6-3	once	-	TRBJ2-1	ASSTIRGVDNEQF
TRBV10-1	-	-	TRBJ2-3	ASSEKGPTEDTQY
TRBV3-1/TRBV3-2	once	TRBD2	TRBJ2-2	ASSQESWLAGGYTGELF
TRBV2	-	-	TRBJ1-2	ASSEDSGADGYT
TRBV19	-	-	TRBJ1-5	ASSLTGTVNNQPQH
TRBV9	-	-	TRBJ1-2	ASSVAGDWGYT
TRBV7-6	-	TRBD1	TRBJ1-2	ASRDLRQGAKGGYT
TRBV20-1	-	-	TRBJ2-1	SATDSPEQF
TRBV30	-	TRBD2	TRBJ2-5	AGSGGAFDQETQY
TRBV10-3	-	-	TRBJ1-2	AISELDTHT
TRBV5-1	-	-	TRBJ2-3	ASSFGGASTDTQY
TRBV7-9	-	-	TRBJ1-2	ASSLAPYGYT
TRBV30	-	-	TRBJ1-6	AREGGGNSPLH
TRBV11-3	-	-	TRBJ1-2	ASSGWGQDSSNYGYT
TRBV10-2	-	TRBD1	TRBJ2-7	ASSPVRSDRELYEQY
TRBV14	-	-	TRBJ2-7	ASSQALTGYEQY
TRBV2	-	-	TRBJ2-1	ASRLQGLTYNEQF
TRBV5-5	-	TRBD1	TRBJ1-5	ASSFTGGSNQPQH
TRBV18	-	TRBD2	TRBJ2-2	ASSPTLAGVQGTGELF
TRBV27	-	-	TRBJ1-1	ASSWSGVNTEAF
TRBV30	-	TRBD1	TRBJ2-7	AWGRQGFYEQY
TRBV7-2	once	TRBD1	TRBJ2-3	ASSLAGQGAGDTQY
TRBV4-1	-	TRBD1	TRBJ1-5	ASSQLGQGRDQPQH
TRBV20-1	-	-	TRBJ1-1	SARVQGKAF
TRBV19	medium-sized	-	TRBJ1-1	ASRRGGYTEAF
TRBV5-6	-	-	TRBJ1-5	ASSLRGINQPQH
TRBV7-8	-	TRBD1	TRBJ1-2	ASSRQGAGSYGYT
TRBV3-1/TRBV3-2	-	TRBD1	TRBJ1-2	ASSQRTGEGGYT
TRBV5-5	-	-	TRBJ1-4	ASSLYQVGTQLNEKLF
TRBV30	-	-	TRBJ2-1	AWRRRYNEQF
TRBV6-6	-	-	TRBJ1-4	ASSPRDLSANEKLF
TRBV5-4	-	-	TRBJ2-1	ASSLGQGGFNEQF
TRBV6-1	-	TRBD2	TRBJ2-5	ASSDGGLAGVETQY
TRBV18	-	-	TRBJ2-3	ASSPGSGSDTQY
TRBV15	few	TRBD2	TRBJ2-7	ATSRAGGEQY
TRBV6-5	-	-	TRBJ1-3	ASSTPEGRANTIY
TRBV28	-	-	TRBJ2-1	ASSLGRQGPEF
TRBV2	-	-	TRBJ1-2	ASSVKMGAQGYT
TRBV5-1	-	-	TRBJ1-1	ASKFLQGNTEAF
TRBV15	-	TRBD2	TRBJ2-5	ATSRDLGPGGETQY
TRBV7-9	-	-	TRBJ2-1	ASSFRTEEQF
TRBV11-3	-	-	TRBJ2-1	ASSLDFGSSYNEQF
TRBV5-4	few	-	TRBJ2-6	ASSLVGVPGANVLT
TRBV4-1	-	TRBD1	TRBJ1-2	ASSPGQGGYGYT
TRBV9	once	-	TRBJ2-7	ASSVEGQGYEQY
TRBV3-1/TRBV3-2	-	TRBD2	TRBJ2-7	ASSQYSAGGLSYEQY